This T cell receptor (beta chain) was documented in a study of CXCR3-negative and CXCR3-positive naive CD8 T cells. The CDR3 has 15 residues. CDR1 MNHNS and CDR2 SASEGT come from the germline V gene. Whole-study findings and limits: It was found that naive subsets had comparable surface CD5, and TCR strength was inferred from TRB CDR3 properties. PBMCs showed partially decreased CXCR3 expression after cryopreservation, and most assays used fresh PBMCs. Both naive subsets, CXCR3-negative and CXCR3-positive, displayed similar TRBV-TRBJ usage, unlike memory cells. Naive CXCR3-positive cells had TRB CDR3s more hydrophobic than those of CXCR3-negative naive cells.

UMI-tagged TRB cDNA libraries were built via 5' RACE. For each CDR3 protein, TCRdb gives one entry from its re-call of the 5' RACE reads, without DNA. This sample's table reports around 130,000 distinct CDR3 sequences. CD45RO-CCR7+CD27+CD95- marked naive CD8+ T cells. With regard to this clonotype: Its cognate antigen is unknown.

The source of this sequence is a human donor in good health. Some clones in this sample may be carry-over from other donors' samples. This chain connects TRBV6-1 to TRBJ2-5; TCRdb's D gene call, TRBD1, goes unchecked for lack of DNA. Material: naive CXCR3+ CD8+ T cells from blood. The subset was: CD45RO-CCR7+CD27+CD95- naive CD8+ T cells expressing CXCR3 (TNR3+). CDR3: CASILTDRAMETQYF.